The table lists the clone carrying this T cell receptor beta chain with a count of one. Its antigen remains unidentified. Those who donated, Caucasian adults without exception, all lived in Nashville, Tennessee. The source of the sample is a study of shared clonotypes between healthy human individuals. Study-wide findings and caveats: There were few donors, and this limited the genetic and exposure-history diversity represented.

Clones were read by immunoSEQ multiplex PCR, and TCRdb kept only the in-frame ones, dropping some. The data contain roughly 2 million clones, roughly 95% of them singletons. Trimming took off 5 bases at V and 1 base at J, with 6 bases between the two ends. The germline V gene has CDR1 MDHEN and CDR2 SYDVKM. The CDR3 totals 12 residues. The clonotype was recovered from a man aged 18 to 29 in good health. V gene TRBV28 combines with J gene TRBJ2-7; D not resolved. Sequenced input: naive CD4+ T cells sorted from blood. Subset indicated: CD45RA+ positively selected. DNA of the CDR3: TGTGCCAGCAGTGCCCAATCCTACGAGCAGTACTTC. This encodes CASSAQSYEQYF.